This TCR beta chain was documented in a study of blood T cells in healthy people across ages. A second PCR, run for about 7 to 11 cycles, used a sample-barcoded 5' primer plus a J-beta primer mix. TCRdb redid the calling of the 5' RACE reads with MiXCR, one entry per CDR3 protein. Of roughly 930,000 distinct CDR3 sequences in the sample, roughly 50% were seen once. The V end lost 8 bases, the J end lost 4 bases, and 15 bases lay between the germline ends. The CDR3 has 14 residues. Study results and limitations: CMV infection status of these donors was not known. Long-lived donors carried more naive CD4+ cells and greater diversity than aged donors. With unsorted PBMCs, a conclusive comparison of naive versus antigen-experienced cells was not possible.

With respect to this clonotype: What it binds is unknown.

The clonotype was recovered from a man under 40 in good health. The chain links TRBV12-3 or TRBV12-4 to TRBJ2-1; D possibly corresponds to TRBD2 (5 bases). Sequenced sample: blood. Here the CDR3 reads CASGLTTPYNEQFF. The CDR3 bases are TGTGCCAGCGGACTGACCACCCCATACAATGAGCAGTTCTTC.